The 7 T cell receptor beta chains listed next were all sequenced from one sample in a study of T cell responses to AZD1222 COVID-19 vaccine. Method: immunoSEQ multiplex PCR; TCRdb's copy keeps in-frame clones and lacks some. The data contain more than 120,000 clones, around 83% of them seen just once; the ten biggest clones take up 5% to 5.5%. This specimen was peripheral blood, taken 28 days after the second AZD1222 dose. Receptors were obtained from an adult who received the AZD1222 COVID-19 vaccine.

This chain links TRBV19 with TRBJ1-5; D gene ambiguous. The CDR3 loop spans 14 amino acids. The germline V and J ends were trimmed by 1 base and 7 bases, with 11 bases remaining between them. Germline lookup yields CDR1 LNHDA and CDR2 SQIVND (reference sequence). The CDR3 region has the DNA TGTGCCAGTAGTATAGTAAGTTCATGGCAGCCCCAGCATTTT. This encodes CASSIVSSWQPQHF.

The chain links TRBV5-4 to TRBJ1-2, with a tentative D call TRBD1 (5 bases). V dropped 2 bases and J dropped 2 bases, with 10 bases sitting between them. Germline CDR1 and CDR2: SGHNT and YYREEE (reference sequence). The length of the CDR3 is 14 residues. CDR3: CASSFAGRNYGYTF. DNA for the CDR3: TGTGCCAGCAGCTTCGCAGGGCGGAACTATGGCTACACCTTC.

This clone was counted only a few times. This chain uses TRBV6-5 with TRBJ1-3, with no clear D. CDR1 is MNHEY, CDR2 SVGAGI, per germline. V shed 5 bases and J shed 0 bases, with 11 bases lying between them. This CDR3 is 15 amino acids long. The CDR3 bases are TGTGCCAGCAGTCCCGGGCCGGGCTCTGGAAACACCATATATTTT. This translates into CASSPGPGSGNTIYF.

CDR3 DNA sequence: TGTGCCAGCAGCTCCCACGGGTACGGCTCCTACGAGCAGTACTTC. Its protein product is CASSSHGYGSYEQYF. The chain joins TRBV7-6 to TRBJ2-7; the D is unclear. The CDR3 runs to 15 residues. Deletions cut 4 bases from V and 0 bases from J, with 13 bases between. From germline, CDR1 is SGHVS and CDR2 FNYEAQ.

The rearrangement uses TRBV6-4 and TRBJ1-5, with 10 bases fitting TRBD1. Germline trimming cut 2 bases from V and 0 bases from J; bases unmatched to any gene: 10. The CDR3 runs 19 residues. In germline, CDR1 is MRHNA, CDR2 SNTAGT. The CDR3 loop is CASSDPRTGGDDSNQPQHF. CDR3 nucleotides: TGTGCCAGCAGTGACCCCAGGACAGGGGGGGATGATAGCAATCAGCCCCAGCATTTT.

The chain has TRBV5-1 and TRBJ2-1; D might be TRBD2 (6 bases). The V gene lost 5 bases and the J gene lost 3 bases, with 15 bases spanning the gap. CDR1 SGHRS and CDR2 YFSETQ come from the germline V gene. The CDR3 covers 15 residues. CDR3 sequence (DNA): TGCGCCAGCAGTTCTACGGGAGAGTTCTACAATGAGCAGTTCTTC. It codes for CASSSTGEFYNEQFF.

This chain links TRBV5-1 with TRBJ1-5; D call uncertain. Germline V gene data show CDR1 as SGHRS and CDR2 as YFSETQ. Between the trimmed V and J ends, which lost 4 bases and 0 bases, there was a span of 8 bases. This CDR3 is built from 14 residues. CDR3 coding DNA: TGCGCCAGCAGCCCCGACATTAGCAATCAGCCCCAGCATTTT. Translated: CASSPDISNQPQHF. Full variable domain (missing parts from reference TRBV5-1 and TRBJ1-5): KAGVTQTPRYLIKTRGQQVTLSCSPISGHRSVSWYQQTPGQGLQFLFEYFSETQRNKGNFPGRFSGRQFSNSRSEMNVSTLELGDSALYLCASSPDISNQPQHFGDGTRLSIL.